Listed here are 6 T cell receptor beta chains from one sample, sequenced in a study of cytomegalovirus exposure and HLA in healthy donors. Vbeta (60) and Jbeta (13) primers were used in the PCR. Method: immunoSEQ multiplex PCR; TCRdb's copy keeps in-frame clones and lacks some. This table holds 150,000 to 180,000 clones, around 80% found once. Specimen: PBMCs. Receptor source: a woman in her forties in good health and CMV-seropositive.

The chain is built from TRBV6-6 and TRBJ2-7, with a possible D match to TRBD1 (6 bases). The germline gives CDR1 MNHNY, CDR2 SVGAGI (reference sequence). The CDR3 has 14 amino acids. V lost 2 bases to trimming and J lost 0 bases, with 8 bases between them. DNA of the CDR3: TGTGCCAGCAGTTACGGGACAAACTCCTACGAGCAGTACTTC. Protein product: CASSYGTNSYEQYF.

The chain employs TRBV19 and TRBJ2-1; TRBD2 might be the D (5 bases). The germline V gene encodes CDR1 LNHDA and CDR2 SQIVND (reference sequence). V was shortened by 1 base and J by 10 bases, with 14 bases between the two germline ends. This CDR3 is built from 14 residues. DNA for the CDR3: TGTGCCAGTAGTATAGGTCAGGCAGGCGGGGAGCAGTTCTTC. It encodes CASSIGQAGGEQFF.

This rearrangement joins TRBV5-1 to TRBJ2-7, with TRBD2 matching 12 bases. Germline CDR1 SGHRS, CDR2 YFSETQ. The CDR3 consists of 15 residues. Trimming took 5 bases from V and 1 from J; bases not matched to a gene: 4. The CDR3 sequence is CASRPTSGRSYEQYF. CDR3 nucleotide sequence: TGCGCCAGCAGGCCGACTAGCGGGAGATCCTACGAGCAGTACTTC.

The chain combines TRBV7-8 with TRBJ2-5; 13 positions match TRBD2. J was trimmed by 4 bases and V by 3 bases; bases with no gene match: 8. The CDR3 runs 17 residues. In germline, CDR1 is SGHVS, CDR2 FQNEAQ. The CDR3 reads CASSFNGLAGVRETQYF. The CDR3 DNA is TGTGCCAGCAGCTTCAACGGACTAGCGGGAGTCAGAGAGACCCAGTACTTC.

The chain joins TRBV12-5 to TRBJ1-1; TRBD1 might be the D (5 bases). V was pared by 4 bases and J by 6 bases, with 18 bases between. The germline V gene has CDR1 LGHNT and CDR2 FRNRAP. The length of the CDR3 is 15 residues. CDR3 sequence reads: CASGSTPGGLAEAFF. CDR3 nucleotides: TGTGCTAGTGGTTCTACCCCCGGGGGTCTCGCTGAAGCTTTCTTT.

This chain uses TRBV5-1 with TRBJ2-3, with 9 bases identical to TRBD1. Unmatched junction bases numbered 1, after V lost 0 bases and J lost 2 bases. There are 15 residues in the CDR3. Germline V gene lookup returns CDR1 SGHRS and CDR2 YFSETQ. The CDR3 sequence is CASSLGDRDTDTQYF. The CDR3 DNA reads TGCGCCAGCAGCTTGGGGGACAGGGACACAGATACGCAGTATTTT. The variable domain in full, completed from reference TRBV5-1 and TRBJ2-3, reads KAGVTQTPRYLIKTRGQQVTLSCSPISGHRSVSWYQQTPGQGLQFLFEYFSETQRNKGNFPGRFSGRQFSNSRSEMNVSTLELGDSALYLCASSLGDRDTDTQYFGPGTRLTVL.